This TCR beta chain was profiled in a study of beta chain features in type 1 diabetes. Points from the study as a whole: PCR may have favored shorter templates equally in patients and controls. TCRB CDR3s from Type 1 diabetes patients were moderately but significantly shorter in all four CD4+ subsets. Individuals with type 1 diabetes displayed fewer insertions and more deletions at VDJ junctions.

This clone was seen a few times. Its specificity is not known. The CDR3 is made up of 11 amino acids. The V end lost 5 bases, the J end lost 6 bases, and 5 bases lay between the germline ends. CDR1 and CDR2 from the germline V gene are MDHEN and SYDVKM. The authors reverse transcribed all of the isolated RNA, so sequencing captured expressed TCRB transcripts. Generated by immunoSEQ multiplex PCR, the TCRdb table keeps only in-frame clones and is missing some. The sample yields about 710,000 clones, around 15% seen once. The chain recombines TRBV28 with TRBJ1-5; no definite D call. The clonotype comes from a man aged 18 to 29 with type 1 diabetes. Sequenced: naive CD4+ T cells from blood. In nucleotides, the CDR3 is TGTGCCAGCAGTATCCGTCAGCCCCAGCATTTT. Translation: CASSIRQPQHF.